Listed here are 19 T cell receptor beta chains from one sample, sequenced in a study of blood T cell repertoires in COVID-19. Repertoires were generated with immunoSEQ multiplex PCR, while TCRdb's copy carries only in-frame clones and drops some. Here the sample spans nearly 70,000 clones, around 90% being singletons. The sequenced material came from peripheral blood. These receptors were obtained from a woman aged 45-60 years with COVID-19, enrolled during active disease.

The chain carries TRBV6-5 and TRBJ1-6; possible D gene TRBD1, 5 bases. This CDR3 is built from 14 residues. From germline, CDR1 is MNHEY and CDR2 SVGAGI. Trimming stripped 7 bases from V and 11 bases from J, with 18 bases between. The CDR3 DNA is TGTGCCAGCACCCCGGGGGGGGTGAGGGCACCCCTCCACTTT. Translating gives CASTPGGVRAPLHF.

V is TRBV28 and J is TRBJ2-3, with TRBD2 matching over 8 bases. Per the germline V gene, CDR1 is MDHEN and CDR2 is SYDVKM. J lost 3 bases, V lost 3 bases, and 2 bases had no gene match. The CDR3 extends over 14 amino acids. CDR3 DNA: TGTGCCAGCAGTTTCAGCGGGAGAACAGATACGCAGTATTTT. Protein product: CASSFSGRTDTQYF.

The chain employs TRBV28 and TRBJ2-7; D uncertain. The CDR3 is made up of 14 amino acids. Germline V gives CDR1 MDHEN, CDR2 SYDVKM. V lost 3 bases to trimming and J lost 2 bases, with 11 bases between them. In DNA, the CDR3 is TGTGCCAGCAGTTTCACAAATCAAGCCTACGAGCAGTACTTC. This encodes CASSFTNQAYEQYF.

This sequence joins TRBV12-3 or TRBV12-4 and TRBJ2-7, with TRBD1 matching 10 bases. Unmatched junction bases numbered 2, after V lost 5 bases and J lost 4 bases. This CDR3 has 13 residues. CDR3 amino acids: CASSGDRGYEQYF. In DNA, the CDR3 is TGTGCCAGCAGTGGGGACAGGGGTTACGAGCAGTACTTC.

The V and J genes are TRBV18 and TRBJ2-7, with TRBD2 matching 12 bases. Germline trimming cut 3 bases from V and 5 bases from J; bases unmatched to any gene: 8. CDR1 is KGHSH, CDR2 LQKENI, per germline. This CDR3 comprises 16 residues. CDR3 sequence: CASSPQTSGSGHEQYF. In DNA form, the CDR3 reads TGTGCCAGCTCACCCCAGACTAGCGGGAGTGGGCACGAGCAGTACTTC.

Details on this clone: This same CDR3 is encoded by further DNA sequences in the sample. The gene calls are TRBV7-2 and TRBJ2-2; 7 nucleotides match TRBD2. The V segment lost 0 bases and the J segment 5 bases; nucleotides outside the gene matches: 0. The CDR3 totals 14 residues. From germline, CDR1 is SGHTA and CDR2 FQGNSA. CDR3 protein: CASSLAGGTGELFF. CDR3 DNA sequence: TGTGCCAGCAGCTTAGCGGGGGGGACCGGGGAGCTGTTTTTT.

The chain employs TRBV2 and TRBJ1-1; D might be TRBD1 (6 bases). The CDR3 sequence is 13 residues long. Germline V lookup: CDR1 SNHLY, CDR2 FYNNEI. V was cut by 4 bases and J by 4 bases, with 10 bases left in between. DNA for the CDR3: TGTGCCAGCAGTGGACAGGTTCGCACTGAAGCTTTCTTT. Encoded protein: CASSGQVRTEAFF.

V is TRBV5-6 and J is TRBJ2-6; D gene uncertain. This CDR3 comprises 16 residues. Looked up from germline, CDR1 is SGHDT and CDR2 is YYEEEE. Trimming cost V 0 bases and J 0 bases, with 7 bases left between them. As DNA, the CDR3 is TGTGCCAGCAGCTTGGGTCAGGCCTCTGGGGCCAACGTCCTGACTTTC. The encoded protein is CASSLGQASGANVLTF.

V gene TRBV28 combines with J gene TRBJ1-6; a possible D gene is TRBD1 (6 bases). V lost 5 bases, J lost 14 bases, and 22 bases lay in between. Germline values: CDR1 MDHEN, CDR2 SYDVKM. This CDR3 comprises 15 residues. The CDR3 region has the DNA TGTGCCAGCAGTCTTCGGGGACAAGGAGCTCCATCCCTCCACTTT. Amino acid sequence: CASSLRGQGAPSLHF.

The chain carries TRBV7-2 and TRBJ1-5, with D tentatively TRBD1 (6 bases). The CDR3 extends over 15 amino acids. Per the germline V gene, CDR1 is SGHTA and CDR2 is FQGNSA. V lost 5 bases and J lost 6, with 17 bases in between. For the CDR3, the DNA is TGTGCCAGCAGCCCCCAGACAGGCGCGCGTCAGCCCCAGCATTTT. Translation gives CASSPQTGARQPQHF.

V and J are TRBV5-6 and TRBJ2-3; weak D call: TRBD1 (5 bases). The CDR3 runs 14 residues. Trimming pared 1 base from V and 2 bases from J, leaving 8 bases between. From germline, CDR1 is SGHDT and CDR2 YYEEEE. CDR3 region: CASSLWGPTDTQYF. CDR3 nucleotides: TGTGCCAGCAGCTTGTGGGGCCCCACAGATACGCAGTATTTT.

This sequence joins TRBV3-1 (or the pseudogene TRBV3-2) and TRBJ1-4; no reliable D call. CDR1 is LGHDT, CDR2 YNNKEL, per germline (reference sequence). Trimming shortened V by 0 bases and J by 7 bases, and 12 bases separated the two germline ends. The CDR3 loop spans 15 amino acids. CDR3 residues: CASSQDTGLGEKLFF. DNA for the CDR3: TGTGCCAGCAGCCAAGATACCGGGTTGGGTGAAAAACTGTTTTTT.

The rearrangement joins TRBV5-4 to TRBJ1-6, with TRBD1 identical over 9 bases. CDR3 size: 16 residues. Trimming at V came to 0 bases and at J to 10 bases, leaving 8 bases not matched to a gene. CDR1 is SGHNT, CDR2 YYREEE, per germline (reference sequence). Here the CDR3 DNA reads TGTGCCAGCAGCTTGGCCGGGACAGGGAATCAATCACCCCTCCACTTT. Its translation: CASSLAGTGNQSPLHF.

The chain has TRBV5-1 and TRBJ2-1; 9 nucleotides align to TRBD2. The trim removed 4 bases at V and 9 bases at J, leaving 5 bases unmatched. Germline CDR1 reads SGHRS; CDR2 reads YFSETQ. CDR3 length: 13 residues. The CDR3 DNA follows: TGCGCCAGCAGCGTCGAACTAGCGGGTGAGCAGTTCTTC. Amino acids: CASSVELAGEQFF.

Turning to this clone: Sequence at one end of the junction differs from germline and may be a read error. The gene calls are TRBV19 and TRBJ1-1; TRBD1 agrees at 8 bases. CDR1 is LNHDA and CDR2 is SQIVND in the germline V gene (reference sequence). The CDR3 spans 13 residues. CDR3 in amino acids: CASSLDRGTEAFF. CDR3 DNA sequence: TGTGCCAGTAGTTTAGACAGGGGCACTGAAGCTTTCTTT.

The J gene is TRBJ2-5, the V gene TRBV7-2, with a weak D call TRBD2 (6 bases). Looked up from germline, CDR1 is SGHTA and CDR2 is FQGNSA. This CDR3 region has 17 residues. V was clipped by 1 base and J by 2 bases, with 17 bases between them. The CDR3 protein is CASSLETGLGGQETQYF. CDR3 coding DNA: TGTGCCAGCAGCTTAGAGACGGGCCTTGGAGGGCAAGAGACCCAGTACTTC.

V and J are TRBV24-1 and TRBJ2-3, with a tentative D call TRBD2 (5 bases). Deletions cut 4 bases from V and 1 base from J, with 8 bases between. This CDR3 is 14 amino acids long. The germline CDR1 and CDR2 sequences are KGHDR and SFDVKD. This CDR3 reads CATSDPGGTDTQYF. The CDR3, as DNA: TGTGCCACCAGTGACCCCGGGGGCACAGATACGCAGTATTTT.

The rearrangement joins TRBV10-3 to TRBJ1-2; the D gene is possibly TRBD1 (5 bases). The V gene's germline CDR1 is ENHRY and CDR2 SYGVKD. This CDR3 spans 12 amino acids. With 6 bases removed from V and 6 bases from J, the gap between germline ends came to 11 bases. The CDR3 spells CAIRAGGHGYTF. The CDR3 DNA is TGTGCCATCAGGGCCGGGGGTCATGGCTACACCTTC.

The J gene is TRBJ2-2, the V gene TRBV7-3; 10 nucleotides align to TRBD2. This CDR3 has 15 residues. V was clipped by 4 bases and J by 5 bases; unmatched bases: 4. The germline V gene encodes CDR1 SGHTA and CDR2 FQGTGA. CDR3 amino acids: CASSSSGGITGELFF. In DNA, the CDR3 is TGTGCCAGCAGCTCTAGCGGGGGAATTACCGGGGAGCTGTTTTTT.